Each of the 23 T cell receptor beta chains below was sequenced from the same sample in a study of T-cell memory formation after mild COVID-19. Via MiXCR, TCRdb re-called the 5' RACE reads, giving one row per CDR3 protein. The table shows hundreds of thousands of distinct CDR3 sequences, with less than 25% occurring only once. Material: PBMCs or a T cell subset sorted from them (not recorded which). The source of these receptors is an adult woman who had mild COVID-19 (a few samples of this study predate the infection). Cell type and time point are not known.

This clonotype came up once. The rearrangement uses TRBV13 and TRBJ2-7; 13 nucleotides align to TRBD2. The CDR3 is 16 residues long. CDR1 is PRHDT and CDR2 is FYEKMQ in the germline V gene (reference sequence). The trim removed 5 bases at V and 4 bases at J, leaving 8 bases unmatched. DNA of the CDR3: TGTGCCAGCAGCGATGGACTAGCGGGAGTCTTGTACGAGCAGTACTTC. Encoded protein: CASSDGLAGVLYEQYF.

This clonotype was observed a few times. The chain links TRBV12-3 or TRBV12-4 to TRBJ2-1, with D perhaps assigned TRBD1 or TRBD2 (7 bases each). The ends were cut back, 10 bases at V and 7 bases at J, with 20 bases in the middle. CDR3 length: 14 residues. The CDR3 DNA follows: TGTGCCACATCAGGGGGGGGCTCGAGGAATGAGCAGTTCTTC. Its protein is CATSGGGSRNEQFF.

This clonotype was observed a handful of times. The chain carries TRBV9 and TRBJ2-5; 13 bases line up with TRBD2. Germline V gives CDR1 SGDLS, CDR2 YYNGEE. The J segment lost 5 bases and the V segment lost 4 bases, leaving 5 bases of the junction unmatched. The CDR3 loop spans 15 amino acids. CDR3 in amino acids: CASSTRTSGSETQYF. CDR3 bases: TGTGCCAGCAGCACACGGACTAGCGGGAGTGAGACCCAGTACTTC.

This clonotype was seen only a few times. V is TRBV12-3 or TRBV12-4 and J is TRBJ1-3, with no clear D. The CDR3 length is 15 residues. V was shortened by 0 bases and J by 0 bases, with 6 bases between the two germline ends. CDR3 coding DNA: TGTGCCAGCAGTTTAGCGCTGACCTCTGGAAACACCATATATTTT. Its protein is CASSLALTSGNTIYF.

The chain recombines TRBV2 with TRBJ2-5; D not resolved. Germline V lookup: CDR1 SNHLY, CDR2 FYNNEI. V lost 5 bases to trimming and J lost 5 bases, with 9 bases between them. The CDR3 extends over 12 amino acids. The CDR3 protein is CASSKRPETQYF. The CDR3 DNA sequence: TGTGCCAGCAGTAAAAGACCGGAGACCCAGTACTTC. The full variable domain, rest sourced from reference TRBV2 and TRBJ2-5, is EPEVTQTPSHQVTQMGQEVILRCVPISNHLYFYWYRQILGQKVEFLVSFYNNEISEKSEIFDDQFSVERPDGSNFTLKIRSTKLEDSAMYFCASSKRPETQYFGPGTRLLVL.

This clonotype showed up just a few times. The chain has TRBV7-9 and TRBJ1-5, with D uncertain. This CDR3 has 13 residues. From germline, CDR1 is SEHNR and CDR2 FQNEAQ (reference sequence). V lost 5 bases and J lost 4, with 9 bases in between. The DNA of the CDR3 is TGTGCCAGCAGCGGGCTTGGGAATCAGCCCCAGCATTTT. Amino acid sequence: CASSGLGNQPQHF.

V usage is TRBV4-3 and J usage is TRBJ2-7; 7 positions match TRBD1. This CDR3 comprises 16 residues. The V and J ends lost 3 bases and 3 bases, in that order; junction bases with no gene match: 11. The germline CDR1 and CDR2 sequences are LGHNA and YSLEER. The CDR3 is CASSQGSTGLFYEQYF. The CDR3 DNA sequence: TGCGCCAGCAGCCAGGGGTCGACAGGGCTCTTCTACGAGCAGTACTTC.

The chain carries TRBV6-5 and TRBJ1-3; the D gene is possibly TRBD1 (6 bases). Germline loops: CDR1 MNHEY, CDR2 SVGAGI. Trimming took off 6 bases at V and 1 base at J, with 10 bases between the two ends. The CDR3 has 14 amino acids. For the CDR3, the DNA is TGTGCCAGCAGACCCCAGGGGTCTGGAAACACCATATATTTT. This encodes CASRPQGSGNTIYF.

This clonotype came up many times. The V gene is TRBV7-9, the J gene TRBJ1-6, with D tentatively TRBD1 (5 bases). The CDR3 runs to 14 residues. The V and J ends lost 2 bases and 5 bases respectively, with 7 bases between them. Germline V gives CDR1 SEHNR, CDR2 FQNEAQ (reference sequence). The CDR3 DNA sequence: TGTGCCAGCAGCTTATCAGGGAATAATTCACCCCTCCACTTT. It is translated as CASSLSGNNSPLHF.

This clonotype has just a few counts. This rearrangement joins TRBV3-1 to TRBJ1-2; unclear D gene. The length of the CDR3 is 18 residues. Germline-derived CDR1 and CDR2 are LGHDT and YNNKEL (reference sequence). The V end was cut by 4 bases, the J end by 3 bases, with 24 bases between. The CDR3 region has the DNA TGTGCCAGCAGCCGCACGGCCCTCAACGACGATCGCGACTATGGCTACACCTTC. Protein: CASSRTALNDDRDYGYTF.

The V gene is TRBV23-1, the J gene TRBJ2-7, with TRBD2 as a possible D gene (5 bases). TRBV23-1 carries the ORF label, with uncertain function. Trimming shortened V by 4 bases and J by 0 bases, and 19 bases separated the two germline ends. The CDR3 loop spans 17 amino acids. The CDR3 bases are TGCGCCAGCAGTCCCTCCGGGATGTTGACGACCTCCTACGAGCAGTACTTC. Amino acids: CASSPSGMLTTSYEQYF.

In this sample, this clonotype turned up a few times. This chain joins TRBV7-9 and TRBJ2-3; 7 positions match TRBD1. Trimming removed 4 bases from V and 4 bases from J; junction bases left unmatched: 11. This CDR3 has 16 residues. The germline V gene has CDR1 SEHNR and CDR2 FQNEAQ (reference sequence). The CDR3 spells CASSSSPTGWADTQYF. The CDR3 bases are TGTGCCAGCAGCTCATCCCCGACAGGGTGGGCAGATACGCAGTATTTT.

The CDR3 sequence: CASSSRDGYGYTF. CDR3 nucleotide sequence: TGTGCCAGCAGTTCCCGGGACGGATATGGCTACACCTTC. V usage is TRBV6-5 and J usage is TRBJ1-2; TRBD1 is a possible D gene (5 bases). CDR1 is MNHEY, CDR2 SVGAGI, per germline. Trimming cost V 4 bases and J 5 bases, with 11 bases left between them. The CDR3 extends over 13 amino acids.

CDR3 DNA: TGTGCCAGCTCACCTCGAGGGCCTAGCGGGAGTAATACGCAGTATTTT. Protein: CASSPRGPSGSNTQYF. The rearrangement uses TRBV18 and TRBJ2-3, with 10 positions matching TRBD2. This CDR3 comprises 16 residues. CDR1 is KGHSH and CDR2 is LQKENI in the germline V gene. The V and J ends lost 3 bases and 7 bases, in that order; junction bases with no gene match: 10.

This rearrangement joins TRBV7-2 to TRBJ2-7; a weak D match, TRBD2 (6 bases). This CDR3 has 16 amino acids. Germline V gives CDR1 SGHTA, CDR2 FQGNSA. V lost 1 base to trimming and J lost 3 bases, with 16 bases between them. CDR3 residues: CASSLGGGQGGYEQYF. CDR3 sequence (DNA): TGTGCCAGCAGCTTAGGTGGAGGGCAGGGCGGCTACGAGCAGTACTTC.

This clonotype was recorded a few times. The chain employs TRBV10-3 and TRBJ2-7; D unresolved. The V gene's germline CDR1 is ENHRY and CDR2 SYGVKD. Trimming cost V 2 bases and J 1 base, with 6 bases left between them. This CDR3 is built from 13 residues. The CDR3 is CAISEHNSYEQYF. Here the CDR3 DNA reads TGTGCCATCAGTGAGCACAATTCCTACGAGCAGTACTTC.

This clonotype was recorded a few times. The chain is built from TRBV5-1 and TRBJ2-2, with D unclear. The CDR3 loop spans 12 amino acids. V lost 5 bases and J lost 3, with 5 bases in between. Germline V gene lookup returns CDR1 SGHRS and CDR2 YFSETQ. This CDR3 reads CASSGYTGELFF. The CDR3 bases are TGCGCCAGCAGTGGGTACACCGGGGAGCTGTTTTTT.

This clonotype turned up a few times. The chain links TRBV7-9 to TRBJ1-1; D gene ambiguous. CDR3 size: 13 residues. CDR1 and CDR2 from the germline V gene are SEHNR and FQNEAQ (reference sequence). V shed 10 bases and J shed 1 base, with 13 bases lying between them. CDR3 sequence (DNA): TGTGCCACCGCATTCACACCGAACACTGAAGCTTTCTTT. This gives the protein CATAFTPNTEAFF.

This clonotype has a handful of counts. The J gene is TRBJ2-3, the V gene TRBV5-1, with D perhaps matching TRBD1 (7 bases). CDR3 length: 16 amino acids. V gave up 4 bases and J gave up 5 bases, with 20 bases separating them. Germline-derived CDR1 and CDR2 are SGHRS and YFSETQ. CDR3 coding DNA: TGCGCCAGCAGCCCCCGAGGGCAGGGGGGAGGAGATACGCAGTATTTT. The encoded protein is CASSPRGQGGGDTQYF.

This clonotype was seen a handful of times. V gene TRBV5-8 combines with J gene TRBJ2-3, with D perhaps TRBD1 (5 bases). Trimming left V 0 bases short and J 4 bases short, with 18 bases between. Germline assignment: CDR1 SGHTS and CDR2 YDEGEE. The CDR3 runs 17 residues. The DNA of the CDR3 is TGTGCCAGCAGCTTGGCCAGGGTGGTAACCGCCGCAGATACGCAGTATTTT. This codes for CASSLARVVTAADTQYF.

This clonotype was detected only a few times. The chain combines TRBV12-3 or TRBV12-4 with TRBJ2-7; TRBD2 aligns across 10 bases. The CDR3 is made up of 15 amino acids. V lost 3 bases and J lost 2; bases outside the gene matches: 4. CDR3 amino acids: CASSLASGSPYEQYF. CDR3 DNA sequence: TGTGCCAGCAGTTTGGCTAGCGGGAGCCCCTACGAGCAGTACTTC.

The J gene is TRBJ1-5, the V gene TRBV6-5; D unclear. This CDR3 spans 13 amino acids. V lost 4 bases to trimming and J lost 1 base, with 5 bases between them. Per germline, CDR1 MNHEY and CDR2 SVGAGI. CDR3 in DNA: TGTGCCAGCAGTTGGAAGAGCAATCAGCCCCAGCATTTT. Its translation is CASSWKSNQPQHF.

This chain links TRBV7-9 with TRBJ1-2; 9 bases are shared with TRBD1. CDR3 length: 15 residues. CDR1 is SEHNR, CDR2 FQNEAQ, per germline (reference sequence). Trimming took 2 bases from V and 6 from J; bases not matched to a gene: 7. The CDR3 bases are TGTGCCAGCAGCTTACTCCCCGGACAGGGGCATGGCTACACCTTC. Translated: CASSLLPGQGHGYTF.